The 17 T cell receptor beta chains reported below all come from one sample, sequenced in a study of shared clonotypes between healthy human individuals. Sequencing was performed with immunoSEQ multiplex PCR; in TCRdb, only in-frame clones are kept and a portion is missing. The table has over 95,000 clones, roughly 70% seen once. The sequencing sample was made of memory CD8+ T cells sorted from blood. The subset here: CD45RO+ cells pooled with CCR7-negative TemRA cells. Receptors originate from a woman aged 25-40 years in good health.

This clone has a count of ten or more. J is TRBJ2-3 and V is TRBV6-4; 8 nucleotides match TRBD2. Germline CDR1 and CDR2: MRHNA and SNTAGT. This CDR3 has 14 amino acids. With 7 bases clipped from V and 5 bases from J, the junction kept 8 bases outside the gene matches. CDR3 residues: CASKPAGEGDTQYF. CDR3 DNA sequence: TGTGCCAGCAAGCCAGCGGGAGAAGGAGATACGCAGTATTTT.

This clone appeared a few times. V is TRBV7-9 and J is TRBJ2-3; D is perhaps TRBD2 (6 bases). The CDR3 is 16 amino acids. In germline, CDR1 is SEHNR, CDR2 FQNEAQ (reference sequence). Trimming pared 5 bases from V and 0 bases from J, leaving 15 bases between. The CDR3 region has the DNA TGTGCCAGCAGCCATCCTACTAGCACTAGCACAGATACGCAGTATTTT. It yields the protein CASSHPTSTSTDTQYF.

The sample holds a few counts of this clone. V usage is TRBV10-2 and J usage is TRBJ2-3, with 16 bases aligning to TRBD2. Germline values: CDR1 WSHSY, CDR2 SAAADI. The CDR3 length is 17 residues. J was trimmed by 3 bases and V by 5 bases; bases with no gene match: 5. The CDR3 DNA reads TGCGCCAGCAGTCTCCTGGGACTAGCGGGAGGGACAGATACGCAGTATTTT. Translating it yields CASSLLGLAGGTDTQYF.

The rearrangement links TRBV30 to TRBJ1-5; possibly TRBD1 for D (5 bases). The germline CDR1 and CDR2 sequences are GTSNPN and SVGIG (reference sequence). There are 13 residues in the CDR3. V lost 1 base, J lost 6 bases, and 10 bases lay in between. The CDR3 loop reads CAWSDLGVQPQHF. The CDR3 bases are TGTGCCTGGAGTGATTTGGGGGTTCAGCCCCAGCATTTT.

This clone has a handful of counts. The chain joins TRBV5-1 to TRBJ2-7; 7 bases match TRBD1. Germline values: CDR1 SGHRS, CDR2 YFSETQ. This CDR3 is 15 amino acids long. The junction had 13 bases not matched to a gene; V was cut back by 5 bases and J by 5 bases. The chain's CDR3 is CASSSRQGRNHEQYF. CDR3 coding DNA: TGCGCCAGCAGTTCGAGACAGGGACGAAACCACGAGCAGTACTTC.

This clone has at least ten counts. The sample contains more than one DNA sequence encoding this CDR3. This chain joins TRBV5-5 and TRBJ2-7, with TRBD2 identical over 10 bases. CDR1 SGHKS and CDR2 YYEKEE come from the germline V gene (reference sequence). There are 15 residues in the CDR3. V dropped 1 base and J dropped 2; count of bases not matched to a gene: 3. CDR3 in DNA: TGTGCCAGCAGCTTGACTAGCGGGATCACCTACGAGCAGTACTTC. It codes for CASSLTSGITYEQYF. Combining the CDR3 with reference TRBV5-5 and TRBJ2-7 gives the whole variable domain DAGVTQSPTHLIKTRGQQVTLRCSPISGHKSVSWYQQVLGQGPQFIFQYYEKEERGRGNFPDRFSARQFPNYSSELNVNALLLGDSALYLCASSLTSGITYEQYFGPGTRLTVT.

The DNA for the CDR3 is TGTGCCAGCAGTGAACGGCGTTTGAACTACGAGCAGTACTTC. Translation: CASSERRLNYEQYF. The rearrangement uses TRBV2 and TRBJ2-7; D is unclear. Trimming stripped 2 bases from V and 3 bases from J, with 11 bases between. The CDR3 is 14 amino acids. Germline assignment: CDR1 SNHLY and CDR2 FYNNEI.

This chain links TRBV7-9 with TRBJ2-3; 9 nucleotides line up with TRBD1. The V and J ends lost 4 bases and 0 bases, in that order; junction bases with no gene match: 5. This CDR3 spans 16 amino acids. Germline CDR1 is SEHNR and CDR2 is FQNEAQ (reference sequence). The CDR3 is CASSSTGTGSTDTQYF. CDR3 in DNA: TGTGCCAGCAGCTCTACCGGGACAGGGAGCACAGATACGCAGTATTTT.

The chain couples TRBV2 to TRBJ1-2, with 9 positions matching TRBD1. This CDR3 has 16 amino acids. V gave up 0 bases and J gave up 6 bases; unmatched junction bases: 8. Germline lookup yields CDR1 SNHLY and CDR2 FYNNEI. In DNA, the CDR3 is TGTGCCAGCAGTGAAGCAAACGTCCGGGACAGGGATGGCTACACCTTC. Protein: CASSEANVRDRDGYTF.

V is TRBV5-5 and J is TRBJ2-1; 12 bases agree with TRBD2. CDR1 is SGHKS and CDR2 is YYEKEE in the germline V gene (reference sequence). The CDR3 totals 16 residues. Germline trimming cut 0 bases from V and 4 bases from J; bases unmatched to any gene: 2. Here the CDR3 reads CASSLGTSGTYNEQFF. CDR3 nucleotides: TGTGCCAGCAGCTTGGGGACTAGCGGGACTTACAATGAGCAGTTCTTC.

This clone was observed a few times. The chain links TRBV10-3 to TRBJ2-1; the D gene is possibly TRBD2 (6 bases). CDR1 ENHRY and CDR2 SYGVKD come from the germline V gene. The CDR3 is made up of 15 amino acids. Trimming pared 2 bases from V and 6 bases from J, leaving 14 bases between. The CDR3 spells CAISERWGETNEQFF. For the CDR3, the DNA is TGTGCCATCAGTGAGAGGTGGGGGGAGACCAATGAGCAGTTCTTC.

V usage is TRBV28 and J usage is TRBJ2-7, with 8 bases that match TRBD2. Germline V lookup: CDR1 MDHEN, CDR2 SYDVKM. The CDR3 spans 15 residues. J gave up 6 bases and V 3 bases, and 10 bases lay outside the gene matches. CDR3 bases: TGTGCCAGCAGTTTTGTCCTGGCGGGAGGACGCGAGCAGTACTTC. Its translation is CASSFVLAGGREQYF.

This clone was seen only a few times. V usage is TRBV27 and J usage is TRBJ1-5, with no clear D. Germline V gives CDR1 MNHEY, CDR2 SMNVEV (reference sequence). The CDR3 spans 15 residues. Trimming pared 3 bases from V and 6 bases from J, leaving 15 bases between. The CDR3 coding sequence is TGTGCCAGCAGTTTCGCCCGCGGGTCAGCTCAGCCCCAGCATTTT. It codes for CASSFARGSAQPQHF.

This clone was observed a few times. In nucleotides, the CDR3 is TGCGCCAGCAGTCAGCGGGACCTAACGCAGTATTTT. Its protein is CASSQRDLTQYF. The chain carries TRBV23-1 and TRBJ2-3; TRBD2 might be the D (6 bases). TRBV23-1 is given ORF status, its function remaining uncertain. V was trimmed by 3 bases and J by 9 bases, leaving 10 bases between them. The CDR3 sequence is 12 residues long.

V usage is TRBV10-2 and J usage is TRBJ2-7, with D hard to call. Deletions cut 2 bases from V and 3 bases from J, with 17 bases between. Germline CDR1 and CDR2: WSHSY and SAAADI. This CDR3 region has 16 residues. CDR3 bases: TGCGCCAGCAGTGAGGCGATGTGGAGTTGGGGCTACGAGCAGTACTTC. It yields the protein CASSEAMWSWGYEQYF.

The chain employs TRBV7-9 and TRBJ2-7; 11 nucleotides match TRBD2. J lost 0 bases, V lost 5 bases, and 6 bases had no gene match. In germline, CDR1 is SEHNR, CDR2 FQNEAQ (reference sequence). The CDR3 totals 16 residues. CDR3 loop: CASSPGLAEFSYEQYF. In DNA form, the CDR3 reads TGTGCCAGCAGCCCGGGACTAGCGGAGTTCTCCTACGAGCAGTACTTC.

In its sample, this clone was seen a few times. The rearrangement links TRBV14 to TRBJ1-1; D possibly corresponds to TRBD1 (5 bases). Trimming shortened V by 5 bases and J by 1 base, and 11 bases separated the two germline ends. The CDR3 runs to 14 residues. CDR1 and CDR2 from the germline V gene are SGHDN and FVKESK. The CDR3, as DNA: TGTGCCAGCAGCGCCTCGACAGAGAACACTGAAGCTTTCTTT. Translating gives CASSASTENTEAFF.